This T cell receptor (beta chain) is from a study of T cells after yellow fever vaccination. Overall study context: Preparation of fractions with low cell numbers was performed using SMART-Seq v4 Ultra Low Input.

This clonotype was detected ten times or more. What it recognizes is unknown. Germline CDR1 LGHNA, CDR2 YSLEER. Trimming cost V 0 bases and J 3 bases; bases outside gene matches: 12. This CDR3 is built from 18 residues. The study's findings and limits: Weaker overall was a secondary response that nonetheless peaked faster, on day 5 versus 15. Some clonotypes, a small share, were shared between CD4 and CD8 compartments.

TCRdb recomputed calls from the 5' RACE reads with MiXCR, one row per CDR3 protein. The sample lists about 360,000 distinct CDR3 sequences; 6.2% were seen once. J is TRBJ2-3 and V is TRBV4-3; TRBD2 aligns across 7 bases. This receptor was taken from a man younger than 40 who received the YFV17D yellow fever vaccine. Sequences were derived from PBMCs, sampled 5 days after the yellow fever booster vaccination. CDR3 residues: CASSQELIPQRGTDTQYF. Written as DNA, the CDR3 is TGCGCCAGCAGCCAAGAATTAATCCCCCAGCGGGGAACAGATACGCAGTATTTT.